The TCR beta chain described here comes from a study of T cells after yellow fever vaccination. Points from the study as a whole: Some clonotypes, a small share, were shared between CD4 and CD8 compartments. Highly abundant clonotypes carried over from the bulk population could end up in FACS-sorted repertoires as contaminants.

CDR1 is DFQATT and CDR2 is SNEGSKA in the germline V gene (reference sequence). Trimming took 3 bases from V and 0 from J; bases not matched to a gene: 4. CDR3 length: 14 amino acids. As concerns this clonotype: Its antigen is unidentified.

Using its own MiXCR run on the 5' RACE reads, TCRdb lists one record per CDR3 protein. The table lists hundreds of thousands of distinct CDR3 sequences, around 12% of them singletons, with 2.5% to 3.5% in the top ten. This TCR was recovered from a man between 18 and 35 years old who received the YFV17D yellow fever vaccine. The chain joins TRBV20-1 to TRBJ1-2; 7 bases line up with TRBD1. The starting material was CD4+ T cells sorted from PBMCs, obtained 15 days after the yellow fever booster vaccination. CDR3 loop: CSASYTGANYGYTF. For the CDR3, the DNA is TGCAGTGCTAGCTATACAGGGGCTAACTATGGCTACACCTTC.